The 25 T cell receptor beta chains below come from one sample, sequenced in a study of beta chain features in type 1 diabetes. Their cognate antigens are unknown. Expressed TCRB transcripts were sequenced because the entire RNA isolate underwent reverse transcription. Some clones are missing from TCRdb's copy, which holds only in-frame ones; the method was immunoSEQ multiplex PCR. The table records around 100,000 clones, 25% to 35% of them present only once. Broader study findings: In every one of the four CD4+ subsets, TCRB CDR3s were moderately but significantly shorter in Type 1 diabetes patients.

The sample taken for sequencing was central memory CD4+ T cells from blood. These receptor sequences come from a woman between 18 and 29 years old with type 1 diabetes.

This chain uses TRBV5-6 with TRBJ2-7; 11 bases map to TRBD1. The CDR3 sequence is 15 residues long. The V gene end was trimmed by 3 bases and the J gene end by 5 bases; junction bases not matched to a gene: 7. The germline CDR1 and CDR2 sequences are SGHDT and YYEEEE. The CDR3 coding sequence is TGTGCCAGCAGCTACCTTGGACAGGGGGCGAACGAGCAGTACGTC. Its protein product is CASSYLGQGANEQYV.

The gene calls are TRBV5-1 and TRBJ2-3, with 8 bases fitting TRBD2. CDR1 is SGHRS, CDR2 YFSETQ, per germline. The CDR3 sequence is 17 residues long. V was pared by 4 bases and J by 3 bases, with 13 bases of the junction left unmatched. The CDR3, as DNA: TGCGCCAGCAGCACCCGGGGTAGCGGGATGGCTACAGATACGCAGTATTTT. Protein product: CASSTRGSGMATDTQYF.

This chain joins TRBV28 and TRBJ2-7; D remains ambiguous. Germline V gene lookup returns CDR1 MDHEN and CDR2 SYDVKM. The CDR3 has 11 amino acids. V was trimmed by 6 bases and J by 4 bases, leaving 7 bases between them. This CDR3 reads CASRSIYEQYF. The CDR3 nucleotides are TGTGCCAGCAGATCCATTTACGAGCAGTACTTC.

This clone was seen once. The chain combines TRBV30 with TRBJ1-5; TRBD1 might be the D (5 bases). This CDR3 is built from 14 residues. Trimming stripped 8 bases from V and 3 bases from J, with 17 bases between. Germline V gene lookup returns CDR1 GTSNPN and CDR2 SVGIG (reference sequence). CDR3 in DNA: TGTGCCGGGGGGTGGCAGGACCTCAATCAGCCCCAGCATTTT. This codes for CAGGWQDLNQPQHF.

The chain combines TRBV6-5 with TRBJ2-5; TRBD2 agrees at 9 bases. The DNA end is a closer match to TRBJ2-7, so the J assignment may be wrong. This CDR3 comprises 15 residues. Germline V gives CDR1 MNHEY, CDR2 SVGAGI. In nucleotides, the CDR3 is TGTGCCAGCACGGCTAGCGGGGCTCTGGGCCACGAGCAGTACTTC. Translating gives CASTASGALGHEQYF.

The sample holds one count of this clone. This chain connects TRBV18 to TRBJ1-1; 7 bases line up with TRBD1. Germline trimming cut 2 bases from V and 3 bases from J; bases unmatched to any gene: 6. Per germline, CDR1 KGHSH and CDR2 LQKENI. The CDR3 totals 15 residues. CDR3 region: CASSPKGQSYTEAFF. CDR3 DNA: TGTGCCAGCTCACCAAAGGGACAGAGCTACACTGAAGCTTTCTTT.

The chain links TRBV28 to TRBJ1-1; D is unclear. V lost 3 bases and J 7 bases, leaving 9 bases between the germline ends. The germline gives CDR1 MDHEN, CDR2 SYDVKM. This CDR3 is built from 12 residues. The CDR3 DNA sequence: TGTGCCAGCAGTTTGCAAGGGAGTGAAGCTTTCTTT. Its translation is CASSLQGSEAFF.

The V and J genes are TRBV7-3 and TRBJ2-6; 8 nucleotides match TRBD2. This CDR3 is 16 amino acids long. The V and J ends lost 5 bases and 2 bases, in that order; junction bases with no gene match: 5. CDR1 is SGHTA, CDR2 FQGTGA, per germline. The CDR3 reads CASSTSGGTGANVLTF. CDR3 bases: TGTGCCAGCAGCACCAGCGGGGGAACTGGGGCCAACGTCCTGACTTTC.

This clone came up a few times. The V call is TRBV5-1, the J call TRBJ1-4; 7 bases line up with TRBD1. V lost 4 bases to trimming and J lost 2 bases; unmatched junction nucleotides: 5. This CDR3 region has 15 residues. Looked up from germline, CDR1 is SGHRS and CDR2 is YFSETQ. This CDR3 is CASSHGTDTNEKLFF. In nucleotides, the CDR3 is TGCGCCAGCAGCCACGGGACAGATACTAATGAAAAACTGTTTTTT.

The CDR3 is CASTPPRISGRDSYNEQFF. The CDR3 DNA sequence: TGTGCCAGCACCCCGCCGCGAATCAGCGGGAGGGATTCCTACAATGAGCAGTTCTTC. The chain carries TRBV28 and TRBJ2-1, with 10 positions matching TRBD2. Trimming removed 7 bases from V and 1 base from J; junction bases left unmatched: 16. The CDR3 has 19 amino acids. The germline V gene has CDR1 MDHEN and CDR2 SYDVKM.

This chain connects TRBV12-5 to TRBJ1-1; a possible D gene is TRBD1 (5 bases). Between the trimmed V and J ends, which lost 0 bases and 7 bases, there was a span of 18 bases. The germline V gene has CDR1 LGHNT and CDR2 FRNRAP. The CDR3 length is 16 residues. In DNA form, the CDR3 reads TGTGCTAGTGGTTTGGTACATGGGGCACAAGGCTTTGAAGCTTTCTTT. It encodes CASGLVHGAQGFEAFF.

V usage is TRBV11-3 and J usage is TRBJ2-3, with D perhaps matching TRBD2 (6 bases). In germline, CDR1 is SGHNT, CDR2 YENEEA. This CDR3 is built from 19 residues. V gave up 6 bases and J gave up 1 base, with 26 bases separating them. The CDR3 nucleotides read TGTGCCAGCAGTTCCGGGGCCGGGACTGTACTAGGTGGCACAGATACGCAGTATTTT. Translating gives CASSSGAGTVLGGTDTQYF.

The V call is TRBV4-3, the J call TRBJ2-1, with 10 bases matching TRBD2. With V trimmed by 0 bases and J by 10 bases, 9 bases remained unmatched. Germline-derived CDR1 and CDR2 are LGHNA and YSLEER. The length of the CDR3 is 16 residues. The DNA of the CDR3 is TGCGCCAGCAGCCAAGATTTGAGCGGGAGGGCCAGGGAGCAGTTCTTC. It is translated as CASSQDLSGRAREQFF.

Only a few counts were recorded for this clone. Other nucleotide sequences in the sample specify the same CDR3. The chain links TRBV6-1 to TRBJ2-4; the match to TRBD2 covers 9 bases. With 0 bases clipped from V and 7 bases from J, the junction kept 7 bases outside the gene matches. CDR1 MNHNS and CDR2 SASEGT come from the germline V gene. The CDR3 spans 16 residues. The CDR3 loop is CASSEAYSGSGNIQYF. CDR3 nucleotide sequence: TGTGCCAGCAGTGAAGCCTATAGCGGGAGTGGGAACATTCAGTACTTC.

The chain carries TRBV14 and TRBJ2-3, with 16 bases fitting TRBD2. In germline, CDR1 is SGHDN, CDR2 FVKESK. This CDR3 contains 20 residues. V lost 6 bases, J lost 6 bases, and 18 bases stayed unmatched. In nucleotides, the CDR3 is TGTGCCAGCAGTCCCTTCTTGGGACTAGCGGGAGGGGGGGATTCGGATACGCAGTATTTT. Protein: CASSPFLGLAGGGDSDTQYF.

The gene calls are TRBV5-1 and TRBJ2-1; 9 nucleotides match TRBD1. J lost 0 bases, V lost 4 bases, and 8 bases had no gene match. The CDR3 is 17 amino acids. The germline V gene encodes CDR1 SGHRS and CDR2 YFSETQ. CDR3 residues: CASSPGTGISSYNEQFF. The CDR3 DNA sequence: TGCGCCAGCAGCCCCGGGACAGGGATAAGCTCCTACAATGAGCAGTTCTTC.

The chain uses TRBV28 and TRBJ2-7; D is possibly TRBD1 (5 bases). Germline lookup yields CDR1 MDHEN and CDR2 SYDVKM. Trimming left V 1 base short and J 0 bases short, with 16 bases between. The CDR3 spans 17 residues. The CDR3, as DNA: TGTGCCAGCAGTTTATCTGCCTGGCAGGGAAGCTCCTACGAGCAGTACTTC. Residues: CASSLSAWQGSSYEQYF.

This clone was detected ten times or more. The J gene is TRBJ2-3, the V gene TRBV18; maybe TRBD2 (6 bases). Deletions cut 3 bases from V and 5 bases from J, with 15 bases between. This CDR3 comprises 15 residues. Per germline, CDR1 KGHSH and CDR2 LQKENI. DNA for the CDR3: TGTGCCAGCTCACCTGGGACTGCTGGAGGAGATACGCAGTATTTT. This encodes CASSPGTAGGDTQYF.

V usage is TRBV5-6 and J usage is TRBJ2-3; the match to TRBD2 covers 8 bases. The CDR3 covers 14 residues. V lost 1 base, J lost 6 bases, and 4 bases stayed unmatched. From germline, CDR1 is SGHDT and CDR2 YYEEEE. The CDR3 is CASSLNPGGDTQYF. CDR3 bases: TGTGCCAGCAGCTTGAACCCGGGAGGGGATACGCAGTATTTT.

There are a few counts of this clone. This chain links TRBV29-1 with TRBJ1-3; 9 nucleotides agree with TRBD1. The V and J ends lost 7 bases and 2 bases, in that order; junction bases with no gene match: 6. Germline V gene lookup returns CDR1 SQVTM and CDR2 ANQGSEA. The CDR3 totals 14 residues. The CDR3 sequence: CSGLGQGAGNTIYF. The CDR3 DNA reads TGCAGCGGACTGGGACAGGGAGCTGGAAACACCATATATTTT.

This chain connects TRBV28 to TRBJ1-5; 9 nucleotides agree with TRBD1. V shed 1 base, J shed 7 bases, and the junction held 8 bases outside the gene matches. Germline loops: CDR1 MDHEN, CDR2 SYDVKM. This CDR3 comprises 16 residues. CDR3 sequence (DNA): TGTGCCAGCAGTTTATCGGACAGGGGTTTCGGGCAGCCCCAGCATTTT. Its translation: CASSLSDRGFGQPQHF. The variable domain in full, completed from reference TRBV28 and TRBJ1-5, reads DVKVTQSSRYLVKRTGEKVFLECVQDMDHENMFWYRQDPGLGLRLIYFSYDVKMKEKGDIPEGYSVSREKKERFSLILESASTNQTSMYLCASSLSDRGFGQPQHFGDGTRLSIL.

This clone was recorded a few times. The rearrangement uses TRBV29-1 and TRBJ2-7; 11 bases align to TRBD2. Germline V gene data show CDR1 as SQVTM and CDR2 as ANQGSEA. The ends lost 7 bases at V and 4 bases at J; junction bases unmatched: 9. The CDR3 consists of 14 residues. CDR3 protein: CSALTSGNPYEQYF. Here the CDR3 DNA reads TGCAGCGCCCTGACTAGCGGGAACCCTTACGAGCAGTACTTC.

J is TRBJ1-3 and V is TRBV30; unclear D gene. Germline V lookup: CDR1 GTSNPN, CDR2 SVGIG (reference sequence). V was shortened by 1 base and J by 0 bases, with 13 bases between the two germline ends. The CDR3 spans 16 residues. CDR3 region: CAWSGGAVFSGNTIYF. The CDR3 nucleotides read TGTGCCTGGAGTGGCGGTGCGGTTTTCTCTGGAAACACCATATATTTT.

The rearrangement joins TRBV5-1 to TRBJ2-1; D perhaps matches TRBD1 (6 bases). This CDR3 has 15 amino acids. Per germline, CDR1 SGHRS and CDR2 YFSETQ. Trimming stripped 3 bases from V and 6 bases from J, with 16 bases between. The CDR3 loop is CASSSTGPVFNEQFF. For the CDR3, the DNA is TGCGCCAGCAGCTCGACAGGCCCCGTATTCAATGAGCAGTTCTTC.

The gene calls are TRBV5-1 and TRBJ2-7; TRBD2 matches at 7 bases. The CDR3 consists of 15 residues. Trimming cost V 1 base and J 4 bases; bases outside gene matches: 8. Germline V gene data show CDR1 as SGHRS and CDR2 as YFSETQ. CDR3 protein: CASSLTGTTLYEQYF. For the CDR3, the DNA is TGCGCCAGCAGCTTGACCGGGACTACGCTTTACGAGCAGTACTTC.